Reported below is one TCR beta chain. These data come from a study of T cells in Graves' hyperthyroidism and ophthalmopathy. This CDR3 is 14 amino acids long. The junction had 8 bases not matched to a gene; V was cut back by 8 bases and J by 4 bases. The germline CDR1 and CDR2 sequences are KGHSH and LQKENI. Amplified TCR beta CDR3 regions derived from RNA transcripts. The HTBI primer set served for first-round RT-PCR of the TCR CDR3. TCRdb fed the multiplex PCR reads into MiXCR, producing one record per CDR3 protein. The data hold about 260,000 distinct CDR3 sequences, with roughly 22% observed a single time. Fresh peripheral blood, roughly 10 ml of it, supplied the PBMCs.

The sample taken for sequencing was blood. The gene calls are TRBV18 and TRBJ1-1, with 9 bases that match TRBD1. The origin of this receptor is a young man with Graves' ophthalmopathy. Written as DNA, the CDR3 is TGTGCCAGCCAACAGGGGGCGCGGGGCACTGAAGCTTTCTTT. This encodes CASQQGARGTEAFF.